These 24 T cell receptor beta chains were all obtained from the same sample, sequenced in a study of blood T cell repertoires in COVID-19. Assay: immunoSEQ multiplex PCR; the TCRdb copy retains only in-frame clones and omits some. The sample lists nearly 95,000 clones; about 87% were seen once. The sample was peripheral blood. The receptors originated from a human donor with acute or convalescent COVID-19. The donor label of this sample is uncertain.

The chain links TRBV28 to TRBJ1-4; 9 bases map to TRBD1. From germline, CDR1 is MDHEN and CDR2 SYDVKM. CDR3 size: 14 residues. The ends lost 11 bases at V and 9 bases at J; junction bases unmatched: 13. CDR3: CASRDRAAVKKLFF. The CDR3 nucleotides read TGTGCCTCCCGGGACAGGGCGGCGGTCAAAAAACTGTTTTTT. Drawing the rest from reference TRBV28 and TRBJ1-4, the complete variable domain is DVKVTQSSRYLVKRTGEKVFLECVQDMDHENMFWYRQDPGLGLRLIYFSYDVKMKEKGDIPEGYSVSREKKERFSLILESASTNQTSMYLCASRDRAAVKKLFFGSGTQLSVL.

The rearrangement joins TRBV4-2 to TRBJ1-1, with D tentatively TRBD1 (6 bases). The ends were cut back, 1 base at V and 6 bases at J, with 12 bases in the middle. CDR1 is LGHNA, CDR2 YNFKEQ, per germline. The CDR3 is made up of 14 amino acids. The CDR3 is CASSQAGPGAEAFF. The CDR3 DNA reads as TGTGCCAGCAGCCAAGCTGGGCCAGGGGCTGAAGCTTTCTTT.

The V call is TRBV4-2, the J call TRBJ1-2, with unresolved D. Per germline, CDR1 LGHNA and CDR2 YNFKEQ. The CDR3 covers 14 residues. V shed 1 base and J shed 5 bases, with 11 bases lying between them. For the CDR3, the DNA is TGTGCCAGCAGCCAAGTTGCGGTAGATTATGGCTACACCTTC. Protein product: CASSQVAVDYGYTF.

Only one count was recorded for this clone. The chain uses TRBV28 and TRBJ1-6; D possibly corresponds to TRBD1 (5 bases). The V gene lost 7 bases and the J gene lost 4 bases, with 17 bases spanning the gap. CDR1 is MDHEN and CDR2 is SYDVKM in the germline V gene. This CDR3 region has 16 residues. This chain's CDR3 is CASNSVGRGYNSPLHF. Written as DNA, the CDR3 is TGTGCCAGCAACTCGGTTGGGAGGGGTTATAATTCACCCCTCCACTTT.

The V call is TRBV9, the J call TRBJ1-1; 7 bases are a match to TRBD1. With V trimmed by 4 bases and J by 1 base, 7 bases remained unmatched. From germline, CDR1 is SGDLS and CDR2 YYNGEE. The CDR3 has 15 residues. CDR3: CASSLRTGANTEAFF. The CDR3 coding sequence is TGTGCCAGCAGCTTGAGGACAGGAGCGAACACTGAAGCTTTCTTT.

This chain joins TRBV19 and TRBJ2-5; 10 bases are a match to TRBD2. CDR1 is LNHDA, CDR2 SQIVND, per germline (reference sequence). Trimming removed 3 bases from V and 5 bases from J; junction bases left unmatched: 9. This CDR3 region has 16 residues. The CDR3 is CASSISGGPPLETQYF. CDR3 bases: TGTGCCAGTAGTATTAGCGGGGGGCCTCCTCTGGAGACCCAGTACTTC.

V is TRBV30 and J is TRBJ2-2; 8 bases are a match to TRBD2. The CDR3 extends over 16 amino acids. V lost 1 base, J lost 3 bases, and 7 bases stayed unmatched. In germline, CDR1 is GTSNPN, CDR2 SVGIG (reference sequence). CDR3 coding DNA: TGTGCCTGGAGTGGGTTAGCGGGGTCGCACACCGGGGAGCTGTTTTTT. Its translation: CAWSGLAGSHTGELFF.

This chain uses TRBV5-1 with TRBJ2-7; D is undetermined. Germline values: CDR1 SGHRS, CDR2 YFSETQ. This CDR3 is 14 amino acids long. Trimming pared 1 base from V and 2 bases from J, leaving 10 bases between. This CDR3 is CASSLIGDTYEQYF. CDR3 DNA: TGCGCCAGCAGCTTGATAGGAGATACCTACGAGCAGTACTTC. Full variable domain (rest looked up from reference TRBV5-1 and TRBJ2-7): KAGVTQTPRYLIKTRGQQVTLSCSPISGHRSVSWYQQTPGQGLQFLFEYFSETQRNKGNFPGRFSGRQFSNSRSEMNVSTLELGDSALYLCASSLIGDTYEQYFGPGTRLTVT.

The DNA for the CDR3 is TGTGCCAGCAGGTACAGGAGCCCGAACACTGAAGCTTTCTTT. Its translation: CASRYRSPNTEAFF. The rearrangement joins TRBV6-5 to TRBJ1-1; D possibly corresponds to TRBD1 (5 bases). Germline assignment: CDR1 MNHEY and CDR2 SVGAGI. V lost 6 bases and J lost 1, with 12 bases in between. The CDR3 sequence is 14 residues long.

The CDR3 DNA reads TGTGCCAGTAGTATGGGGGGGACGGACACCGGGGAGCTGTTTTTT. This gives the protein CASSMGGTDTGELFF. The chain joins TRBV19 to TRBJ2-2, with 7 bases that match TRBD2. Trimming took 3 bases from V and 3 from J; bases not matched to a gene: 4. The CDR3 totals 15 residues. Germline V gives CDR1 LNHDA, CDR2 SQIVND (reference sequence).

This clone was observed a single time. J is TRBJ2-3 and V is TRBV10-1; a possible D gene is TRBD1 (5 bases). This CDR3 has 15 amino acids. Trimming shortened V by 0 bases and J by 5 bases, and 12 bases separated the two germline ends. Germline-derived CDR1 and CDR2 are WNHNN and SYGVQD (reference sequence). Written as DNA, the CDR3 is TGCGCCAGCAGTGAGTCGGCTCTTAGGGGAGATACGCAGTATTTT. Its protein is CASSESALRGDTQYF.

V gene TRBV28 combines with J gene TRBJ2-2; the match to TRBD2 covers 7 bases. The CDR3 is 17 residues long. CDR1 and CDR2 (germline): MDHEN, SYDVKM. V lost 5 bases to trimming and J lost 3 bases; unmatched junction nucleotides: 12. CDR3 residues: CASSPRLASRHTGELFF. The CDR3 DNA is TGTGCCAGCAGTCCCCGACTAGCCTCCAGACACACCGGGGAGCTGTTTTTT. The full variable domain, rest sourced from reference TRBV28 and TRBJ2-2, is DVKVTQSSRYLVKRTGEKVFLECVQDMDHENMFWYRQDPGLGLRLIYFSYDVKMKEKGDIPEGYSVSREKKERFSLILESASTNQTSMYLCASSPRLASRHTGELFFGEGSRLTVL.

J is TRBJ1-5 and V is TRBV15, with 10 bases fitting TRBD1. The CDR3 contains 13 residues. Germline V gene data show CDR1 as LNHNV and CDR2 as YYDKDF (reference sequence). V was pared by 7 bases and J by 7 bases, with 4 bases of the junction left unmatched. CDR3 in amino acids: CATTTGGGQPQHF. The CDR3 DNA follows: TGTGCCACCACGACAGGGGGCGGGCAGCCCCAGCATTTT. The full variable domain, its missing parts supplied by reference TRBV15 and TRBJ1-5, is DAMVIQNPRYQVTQFGKPVTLSCSQTLNHNVMYWYQQKSSQAPKLLFHYYDKDFNNEADTPDNFQSRRPNTSFCFLDIRSPGLGDTAMYLCATTTGGGQPQHFGDGTRLSIL.

The J gene is TRBJ1-5, the V gene TRBV30; possibly TRBD1 for D (6 bases). The CDR3 length is 14 residues. Germline V gene sequence: CDR1 GTSNPN, CDR2 SVGIG (reference sequence). The germline V and J ends were trimmed by 5 bases and 2 bases, with 13 bases remaining between them. The CDR3 protein is CAWGGPAGNQPQHF. The CDR3 nucleotides read TGTGCCTGGGGGGGCCCAGCCGGCAATCAGCCCCAGCATTTT.

CDR3 nucleotides: TGTGCCAGTAGTATGCGACTAGCGGGGCAAAGAAACTACGAGCAGTACTTC. Translation: CASSMRLAGQRNYEQYF. The chain employs TRBV19 and TRBJ2-7, with 11 bases matching TRBD2. Trimming at V came to 3 bases and at J to 3 bases, leaving 10 bases not matched to a gene. Germline V lookup: CDR1 LNHDA, CDR2 SQIVND (reference sequence). CDR3 length equals 17 residues.

The rearrangement joins TRBV9 to TRBJ2-3, with a possible D match to TRBD1 (5 bases). CDR1 and CDR2 from the germline V gene are SGDLS and YYNGEE. The CDR3 spans 14 residues. V lost 2 bases, J lost 4 bases, and 11 bases lay in between. CDR3 protein: CASSVQRGSDTQYF. The DNA of the CDR3 is TGTGCCAGCAGCGTCCAAAGGGGCTCAGATACGCAGTATTTT.

The chain has TRBV19 and TRBJ1-5; D is perhaps TRBD1 (6 bases). CDR1 is LNHDA, CDR2 SQIVND, per germline (reference sequence). With 9 bases removed from V and 6 bases from J, the gap between germline ends came to 18 bases. CDR3 size: 14 residues. The CDR3 bases are TGTGCCAGCCTTCAAGGGGGGGGGTCTCAGCCCCAGCATTTT. It yields the protein CASLQGGGSQPQHF. Combining the CDR3 with reference TRBV19 and TRBJ1-5 gives the whole variable domain DGGITQSPKYLFRKEGQNVTLSCEQNLNHDAMYWYRQDPGQGLRLIYYSQIVNDFQKGDIAEGYSVSREKKESFPLTVTSAQKNPTAFYLCASLQGGGSQPQHFGDGTRLSIL.

The gene calls are TRBV5-1 and TRBJ2-5; 9 bases align to TRBD2. Germline values: CDR1 SGHRS, CDR2 YFSETQ. This CDR3 region has 14 residues. V dropped 4 bases and J dropped 3; count of bases not matched to a gene: 4. The CDR3 DNA is TGCGCCAGCAGCACGGGACTAGCCGAAGAGACCCAGTACTTC. This translates into CASSTGLAEETQYF.

This clone appeared once. The rearrangement joins TRBV27 to TRBJ1-1, with D hard to call. The length of the CDR3 is 14 residues. Per germline, CDR1 MNHEY and CDR2 SMNVEV (reference sequence). Trimming left V 4 bases short and J 1 base short, with 10 bases between. This CDR3 reads CASSSRVSNTEAFF. CDR3 DNA: TGTGCCAGCAGTTCGCGGGTATCGAACACTGAAGCTTTCTTT.

The V call is TRBV5-1, the J call TRBJ2-1, with 10 bases identical to TRBD2. The germline V gene has CDR1 SGHRS and CDR2 YFSETQ. The trim removed 6 bases at V and 7 bases at J, leaving 13 bases unmatched. This CDR3 comprises 16 residues. CDR3 sequence reads: CASTPGGAGGYNEQFF. DNA of the CDR3: TGCGCCAGCACCCCAGGGGGAGCGGGGGGGTATAATGAGCAGTTCTTC. Using reference TRBV5-1 and TRBJ2-1 for the parts outside the CDR3, the full variable domain is KAGVTQTPRYLIKTRGQQVTLSCSPISGHRSVSWYQQTPGQGLQFLFEYFSETQRNKGNFPGRFSGRQFSNSRSEMNVSTLELGDSALYLCASTPGGAGGYNEQFFGPGTRLTVL.

The chain recombines TRBV11-3 with TRBJ1-1; 8 bases align to TRBD1. Germline CDR1 reads SGHNT; CDR2 reads YENEEA. This CDR3 region has 13 residues. The junction had 2 bases not matched to a gene; V was cut back by 5 bases and J by 3 bases. The CDR3 protein is CASSVQGDTEAFF. In DNA form, the CDR3 reads TGTGCCAGCAGCGTACAGGGGGACACTGAAGCTTTCTTT.

The chain joins TRBV12-3 or TRBV12-4 to TRBJ2-1; TRBD2 matches at 7 bases. The CDR3 has 13 residues. Trimming took 3 bases from V and 5 from J; bases not matched to a gene: 1. The CDR3 is CASSLGLHNEQFF. CDR3 in DNA: TGTGCCAGCAGTTTGGGACTACACAATGAGCAGTTCTTC.

The chain employs TRBV3-1 (or the pseudogene TRBV3-2) and TRBJ1-2, with 8 bases aligning to TRBD1. The junction had 7 bases not matched to a gene; V was cut back by 5 bases and J by 2 bases. The CDR3 consists of 15 residues. The germline gives CDR1 LGHDT, CDR2 YNNKEL (reference sequence). CDR3 nucleotide sequence: TGTGCCAGCAGCAATCCGGGACAGGCCAACTATGGCTACACCTTC. Protein sequence: CASSNPGQANYGYTF.

The rearrangement joins TRBV5-5 to TRBJ1-1, with unresolved D. The germline V and J ends were trimmed by 1 base and 3 bases, with 7 bases remaining between them. CDR3 length: 13 residues. Germline V gives CDR1 SGHKS, CDR2 YYEKEE (reference sequence). The CDR3 here is CASSLNTYTEAFF. DNA of the CDR3: TGTGCCAGCAGCTTGAACACCTACACTGAAGCTTTCTTT. Combining the CDR3 with reference TRBV5-5 and TRBJ1-1 gives the whole variable domain DAGVTQSPTHLIKTRGQQVTLRCSPISGHKSVSWYQQVLGQGPQFIFQYYEKEERGRGNFPDRFSARQFPNYSSELNVNALLLGDSALYLCASSLNTYTEAFFGQGTRLTVV.